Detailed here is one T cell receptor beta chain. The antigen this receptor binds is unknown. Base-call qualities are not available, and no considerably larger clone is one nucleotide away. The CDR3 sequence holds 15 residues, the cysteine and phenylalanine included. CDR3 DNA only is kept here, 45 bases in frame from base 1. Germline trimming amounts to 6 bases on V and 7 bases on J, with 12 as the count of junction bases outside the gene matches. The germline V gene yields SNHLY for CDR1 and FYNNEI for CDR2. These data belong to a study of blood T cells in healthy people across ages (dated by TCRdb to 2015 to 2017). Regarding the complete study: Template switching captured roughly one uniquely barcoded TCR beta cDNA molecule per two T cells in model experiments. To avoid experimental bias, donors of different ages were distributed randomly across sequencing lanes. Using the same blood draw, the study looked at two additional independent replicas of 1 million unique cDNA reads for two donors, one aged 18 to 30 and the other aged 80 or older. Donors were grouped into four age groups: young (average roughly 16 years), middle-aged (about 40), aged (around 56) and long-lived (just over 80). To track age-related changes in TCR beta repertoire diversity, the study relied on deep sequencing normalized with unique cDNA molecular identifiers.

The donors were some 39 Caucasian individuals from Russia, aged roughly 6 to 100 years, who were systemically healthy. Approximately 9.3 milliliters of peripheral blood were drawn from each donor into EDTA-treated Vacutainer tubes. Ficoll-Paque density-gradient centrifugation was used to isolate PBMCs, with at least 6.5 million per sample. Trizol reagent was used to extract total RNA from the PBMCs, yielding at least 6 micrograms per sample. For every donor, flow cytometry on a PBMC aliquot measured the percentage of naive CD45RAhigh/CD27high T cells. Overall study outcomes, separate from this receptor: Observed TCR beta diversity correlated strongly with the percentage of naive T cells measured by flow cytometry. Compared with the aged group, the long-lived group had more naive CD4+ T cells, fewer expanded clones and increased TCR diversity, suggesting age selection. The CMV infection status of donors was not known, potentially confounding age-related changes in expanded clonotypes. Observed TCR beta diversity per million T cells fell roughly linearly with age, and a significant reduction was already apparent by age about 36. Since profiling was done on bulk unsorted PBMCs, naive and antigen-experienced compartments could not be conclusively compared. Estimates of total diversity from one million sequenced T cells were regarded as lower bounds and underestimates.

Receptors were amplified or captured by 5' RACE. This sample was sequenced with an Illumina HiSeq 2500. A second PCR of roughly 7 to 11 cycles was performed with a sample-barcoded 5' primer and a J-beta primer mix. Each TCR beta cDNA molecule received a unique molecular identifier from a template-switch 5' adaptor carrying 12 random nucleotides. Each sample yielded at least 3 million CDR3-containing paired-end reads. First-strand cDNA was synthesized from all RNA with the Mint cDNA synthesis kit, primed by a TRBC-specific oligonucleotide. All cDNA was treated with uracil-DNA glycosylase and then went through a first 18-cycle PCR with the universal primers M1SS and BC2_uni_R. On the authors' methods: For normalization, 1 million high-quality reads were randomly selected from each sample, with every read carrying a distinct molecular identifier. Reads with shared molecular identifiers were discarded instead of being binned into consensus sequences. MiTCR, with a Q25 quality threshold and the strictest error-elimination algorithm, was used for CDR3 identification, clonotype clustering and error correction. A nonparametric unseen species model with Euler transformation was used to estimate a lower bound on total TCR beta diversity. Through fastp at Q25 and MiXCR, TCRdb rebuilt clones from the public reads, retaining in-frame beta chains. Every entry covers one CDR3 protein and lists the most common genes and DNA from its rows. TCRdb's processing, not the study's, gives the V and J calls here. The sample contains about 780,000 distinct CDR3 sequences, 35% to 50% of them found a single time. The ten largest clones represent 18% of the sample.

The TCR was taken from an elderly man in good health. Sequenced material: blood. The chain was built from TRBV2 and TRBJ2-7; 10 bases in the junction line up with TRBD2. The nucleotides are TGTGCCAGCAGGATAGCGGGGGGTTCCTACAAGGAGCAGTACTTC. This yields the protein CASRIAGGSYKEQYF.